This TCR beta chain was observed in a study of long-term antiretroviral therapy in people with HIV. As for the study in general: The earliest samples came about a decade before the 2015 immediate-ART recommendation. Whole-study findings and limits: Increased diversity was seen after ART, yet it remained lower than in transplant donor controls.

The CDR3 runs to 16 residues. Germline V gene lookup returns CDR1 SGHNT and CDR2 YYREEE (reference sequence). J gave up 3 bases and V 4 bases, and 8 bases lay outside the gene matches. There were no participants with HIV treated outside the United States. As concerns this clone: Its antigen is unknown.

Assay version v3.0 of immunoSEQ was used, and it was run at survey level. TCRdb keeps only in-frame clones here, not all; method: immunoSEQ multiplex PCR. This table holds tens of thousands of clones, about 80% found once. This chain links TRBV5-4 with TRBJ1-1; 11 bases are shared with TRBD1. The source is a man aged 35 to 55 with HIV. The specimen comprised unsorted PBMCs, sampled 0.5 years before starting antiretroviral therapy. The CDR3 region is CASSPPGQGEDTEAFF. DNA for the CDR3: TGTGCCAGCAGCCCCCCGGGACAGGGGGAAGACACTGAAGCTTTCTTT.